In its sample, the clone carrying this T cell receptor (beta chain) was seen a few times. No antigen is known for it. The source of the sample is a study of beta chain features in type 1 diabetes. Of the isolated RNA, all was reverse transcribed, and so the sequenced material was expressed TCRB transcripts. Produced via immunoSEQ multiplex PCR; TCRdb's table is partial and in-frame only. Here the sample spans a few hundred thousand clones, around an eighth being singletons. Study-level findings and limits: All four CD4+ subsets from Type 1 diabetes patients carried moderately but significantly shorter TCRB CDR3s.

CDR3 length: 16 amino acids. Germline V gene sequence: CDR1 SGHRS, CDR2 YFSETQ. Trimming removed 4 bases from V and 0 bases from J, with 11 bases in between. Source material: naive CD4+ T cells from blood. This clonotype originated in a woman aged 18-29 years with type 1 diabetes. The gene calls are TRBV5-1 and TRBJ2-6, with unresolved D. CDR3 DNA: TGCGCCAGCAGCCCTTTTTGGGCCTCTGGGGCCAACGTCCTGACTTTC. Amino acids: CASSPFWASGANVLTF.